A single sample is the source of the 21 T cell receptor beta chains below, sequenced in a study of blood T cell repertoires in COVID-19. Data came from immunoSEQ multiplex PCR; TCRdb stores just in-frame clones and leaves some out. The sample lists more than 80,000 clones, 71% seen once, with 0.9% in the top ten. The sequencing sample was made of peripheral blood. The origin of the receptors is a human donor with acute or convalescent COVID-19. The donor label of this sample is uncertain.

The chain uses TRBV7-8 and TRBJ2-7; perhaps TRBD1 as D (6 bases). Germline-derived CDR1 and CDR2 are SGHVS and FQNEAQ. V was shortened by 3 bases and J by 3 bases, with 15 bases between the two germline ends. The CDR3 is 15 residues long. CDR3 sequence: CASSFLTGHNYEQYF. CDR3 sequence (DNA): TGTGCCAGCAGCTTCTTAACGGGACACAACTACGAGCAGTACTTC.

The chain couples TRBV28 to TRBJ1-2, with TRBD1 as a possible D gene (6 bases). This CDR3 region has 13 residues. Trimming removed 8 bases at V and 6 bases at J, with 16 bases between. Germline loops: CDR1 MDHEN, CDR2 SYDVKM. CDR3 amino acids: CASGRGSRDGYTF. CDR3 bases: TGTGCCAGCGGCAGGGGTTCCAGGGATGGCTACACCTTC.

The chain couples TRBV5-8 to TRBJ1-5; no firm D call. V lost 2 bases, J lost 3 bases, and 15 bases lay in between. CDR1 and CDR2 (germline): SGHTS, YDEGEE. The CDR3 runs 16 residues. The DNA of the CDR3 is TGTGCCAGCAGCTTCATTGGCCGGGGTGCCAATCAGCCCCAGCATTTT. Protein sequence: CASSFIGRGANQPQHF.

The DNA of the CDR3 is TGTGCCAGCAGCCAAGCAGGGGGCGATGGCTACACCTTC. Its protein is CASSQAGGDGYTF. This chain links TRBV3-1 (or the pseudogene TRBV3-2) with TRBJ1-2; 8 bases agree with TRBD1. In germline, CDR1 is LGHDT, CDR2 YNNKEL (reference sequence). This CDR3 is built from 13 residues. V dropped 1 base and J dropped 6; count of bases not matched to a gene: 1.

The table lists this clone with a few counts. The CDR3, as DNA: TGTGCCAGCAGCCGATCTGGAAGGACAAGCTTCACCGGGGAGCTGTTTTTT. It specifies CASSRSGRTSFTGELFF. This chain uses TRBV3-1 (or the pseudogene TRBV3-2) with TRBJ2-2, with D tentatively TRBD1 (5 bases). With 4 bases removed from V and 4 bases from J, the gap between germline ends came to 19 bases. CDR3 length equals 17 residues. Germline CDR1 is LGHDT and CDR2 is YNNKEL (reference sequence).

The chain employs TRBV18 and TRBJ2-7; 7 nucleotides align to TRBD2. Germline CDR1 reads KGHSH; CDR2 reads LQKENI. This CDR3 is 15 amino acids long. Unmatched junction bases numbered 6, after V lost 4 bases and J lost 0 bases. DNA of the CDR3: TGTGCCAGCTCACATTCCTCGGGAGGCTCCTACGAGCAGTACTTC. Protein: CASSHSSGGSYEQYF.

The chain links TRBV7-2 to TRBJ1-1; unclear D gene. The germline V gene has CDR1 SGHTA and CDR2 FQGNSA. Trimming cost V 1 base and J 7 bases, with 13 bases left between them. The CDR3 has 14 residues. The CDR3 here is CASSLVQRAHEAFF. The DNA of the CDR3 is TGTGCCAGCAGCTTAGTCCAGCGCGCTCATGAAGCTTTCTTT.

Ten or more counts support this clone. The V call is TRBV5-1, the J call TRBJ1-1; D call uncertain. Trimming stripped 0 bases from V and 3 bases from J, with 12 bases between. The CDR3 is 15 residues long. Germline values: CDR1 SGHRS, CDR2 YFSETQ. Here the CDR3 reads CASSLVPGGYTEAFF. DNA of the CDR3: TGCGCCAGCAGCTTGGTACCAGGAGGATACACTGAAGCTTTCTTT.

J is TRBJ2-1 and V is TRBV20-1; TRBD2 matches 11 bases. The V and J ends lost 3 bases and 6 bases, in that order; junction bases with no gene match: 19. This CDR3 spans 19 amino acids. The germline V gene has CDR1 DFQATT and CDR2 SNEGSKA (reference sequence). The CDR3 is CSASGNRGHSGGALNEQFF. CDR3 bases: TGCAGTGCTAGTGGGAACCGGGGACATAGCGGGGGGGCCCTCAATGAGCAGTTCTTC.

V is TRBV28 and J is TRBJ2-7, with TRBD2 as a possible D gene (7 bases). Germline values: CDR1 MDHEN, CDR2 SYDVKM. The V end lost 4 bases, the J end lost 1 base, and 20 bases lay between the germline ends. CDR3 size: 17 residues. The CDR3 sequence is CASSSWGGREKSYEQYF. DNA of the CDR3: TGTGCCAGCAGTTCCTGGGGGGGGCGGGAAAAATCCTACGAGCAGTACTTC.

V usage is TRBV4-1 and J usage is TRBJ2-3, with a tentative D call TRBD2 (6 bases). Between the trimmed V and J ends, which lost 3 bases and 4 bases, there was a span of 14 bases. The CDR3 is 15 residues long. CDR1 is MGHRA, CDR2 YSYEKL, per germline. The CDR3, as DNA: TGCGCCAGCAGCCATCAGCCAGGAGGGGCAGATACGCAGTATTTT. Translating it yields CASSHQPGGADTQYF.

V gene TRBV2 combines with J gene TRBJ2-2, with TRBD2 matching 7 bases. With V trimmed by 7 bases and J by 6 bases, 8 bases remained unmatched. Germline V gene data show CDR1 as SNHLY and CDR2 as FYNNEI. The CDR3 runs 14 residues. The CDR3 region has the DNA TGTGCCAGCAAGGGTGCGGGGGATGCCGGGGAGCTGTTTTTT. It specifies CASKGAGDAGELFF.

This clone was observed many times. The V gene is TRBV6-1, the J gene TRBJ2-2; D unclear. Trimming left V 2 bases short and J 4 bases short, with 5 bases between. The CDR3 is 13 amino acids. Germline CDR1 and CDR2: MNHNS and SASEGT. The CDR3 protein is CASSELGTGELFF. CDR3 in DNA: TGTGCCAGCAGTGAACTCGGCACCGGGGAGCTGTTTTTT.

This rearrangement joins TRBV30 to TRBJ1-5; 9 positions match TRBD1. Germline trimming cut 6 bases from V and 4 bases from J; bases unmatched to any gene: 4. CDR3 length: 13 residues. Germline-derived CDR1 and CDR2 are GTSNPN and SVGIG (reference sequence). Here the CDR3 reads CACTTGGNQPQHF. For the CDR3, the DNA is TGTGCCTGTACGACAGGGGGAAATCAGCCCCAGCATTTT. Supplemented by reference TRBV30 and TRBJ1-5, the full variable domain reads SQTIHQWPATLVQPVGSPLSLECTVEGTSNPNLYWYRQAAGRGLQLLFYSVGIGQISSEVPQNLSASRPQDRQFILSSKKLLLSDSGFYLCACTTGGNQPQHFGDGTRLSIL.

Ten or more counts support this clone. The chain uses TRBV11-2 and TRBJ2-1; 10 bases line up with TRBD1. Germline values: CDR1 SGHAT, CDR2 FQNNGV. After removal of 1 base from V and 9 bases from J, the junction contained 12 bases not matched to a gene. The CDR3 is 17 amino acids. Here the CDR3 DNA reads TGTGCCAGCAGCTTAGCCGGGACAGGGGCCAAAGTTGGTGAGCAGTTCTTC. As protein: CASSLAGTGAKVGEQFF. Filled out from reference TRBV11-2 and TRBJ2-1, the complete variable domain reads EAGVAQSPRYKIIEKRQSVAFWCNPISGHATLYWYQQILGQGPKLLIQFQNNGVVDDSQLPKDRFSAERLKGVDSTLKIQPAKLEDSAVYLCASSLAGTGAKVGEQFFGPGTRLTVL.

This chain's CDR3 is CASSRGGTASSYEQYF. The CDR3 DNA is TGTGCCAGCAGCCGCGGGGGGACAGCCAGCTCCTACGAGCAGTACTTC. V is TRBV4-2 and J is TRBJ2-7; D perhaps matches TRBD2 (8 bases). Germline V lookup: CDR1 LGHNA, CDR2 YNFKEQ. This CDR3 comprises 16 residues. V lost 4 bases and J lost 0, with 16 bases in between.

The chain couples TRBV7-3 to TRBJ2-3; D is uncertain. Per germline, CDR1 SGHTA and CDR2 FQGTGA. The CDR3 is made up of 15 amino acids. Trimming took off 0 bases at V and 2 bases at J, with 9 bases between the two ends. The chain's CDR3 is CASSLTASFTDTQYF. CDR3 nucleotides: TGTGCCAGCAGCTTAACGGCTAGTTTCACAGATACGCAGTATTTT.

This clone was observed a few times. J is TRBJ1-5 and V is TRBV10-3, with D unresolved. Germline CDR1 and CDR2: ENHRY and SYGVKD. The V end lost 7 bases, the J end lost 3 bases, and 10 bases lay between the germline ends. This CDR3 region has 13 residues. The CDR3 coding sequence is TGTGCCATCAAGAGGGAGCCCAATCAGCCCCAGCATTTT. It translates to CAIKREPNQPQHF.

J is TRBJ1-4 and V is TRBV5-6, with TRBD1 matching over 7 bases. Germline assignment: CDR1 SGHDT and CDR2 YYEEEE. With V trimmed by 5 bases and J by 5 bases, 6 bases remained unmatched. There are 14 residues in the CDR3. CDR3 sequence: CASRPRGTNEKLFF. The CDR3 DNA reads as TGTGCCAGCAGACCCAGGGGGACGAATGAAAAACTGTTTTTT.

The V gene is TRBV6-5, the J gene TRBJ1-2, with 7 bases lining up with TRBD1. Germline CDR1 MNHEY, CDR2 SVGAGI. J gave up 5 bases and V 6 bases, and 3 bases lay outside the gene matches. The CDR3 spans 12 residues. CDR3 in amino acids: CASSPTGYGYTF. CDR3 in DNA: TGTGCCAGCAGCCCGACAGGGTATGGCTACACCTTC.

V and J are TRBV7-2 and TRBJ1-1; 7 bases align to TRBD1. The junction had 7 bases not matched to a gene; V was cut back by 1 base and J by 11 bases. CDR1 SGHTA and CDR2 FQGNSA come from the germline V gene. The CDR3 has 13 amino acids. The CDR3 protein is CASSLEGGLGAFF. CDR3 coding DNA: TGTGCCAGCAGCTTAGAAGGGGGCCTGGGGGCTTTCTTT.